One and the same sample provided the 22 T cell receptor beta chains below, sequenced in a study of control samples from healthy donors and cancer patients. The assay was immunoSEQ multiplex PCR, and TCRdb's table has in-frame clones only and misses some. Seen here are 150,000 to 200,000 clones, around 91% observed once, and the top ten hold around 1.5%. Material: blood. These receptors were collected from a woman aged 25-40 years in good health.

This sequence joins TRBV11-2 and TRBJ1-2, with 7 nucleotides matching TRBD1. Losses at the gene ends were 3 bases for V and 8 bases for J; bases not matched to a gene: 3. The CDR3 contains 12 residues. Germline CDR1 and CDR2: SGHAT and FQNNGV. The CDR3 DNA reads TGTGCCAGCAGCTTTCAGGGGGAAGGCTACACCTTC. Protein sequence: CASSFQGEGYTF.

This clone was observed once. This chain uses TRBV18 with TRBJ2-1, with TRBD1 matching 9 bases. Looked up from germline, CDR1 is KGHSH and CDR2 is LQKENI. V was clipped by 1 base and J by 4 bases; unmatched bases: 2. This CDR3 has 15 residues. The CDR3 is CASSPRDRDYNEQFF. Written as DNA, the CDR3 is TGTGCCAGCTCACCACGGGACAGGGATTACAATGAGCAGTTCTTC.

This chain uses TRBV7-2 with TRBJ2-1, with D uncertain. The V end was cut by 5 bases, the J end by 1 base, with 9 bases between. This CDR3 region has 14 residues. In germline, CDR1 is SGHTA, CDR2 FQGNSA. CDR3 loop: CASSPPQSYNEQFF. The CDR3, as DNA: TGTGCCAGCAGCCCCCCACAGTCCTACAATGAGCAGTTCTTC. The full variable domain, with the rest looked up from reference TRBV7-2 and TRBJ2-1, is GAGVSQSPSNKVTEKGKDVELRCDPISGHTALYWYRQSLGQGLEFLIYFQGNSAPDKSGLPSDRFSAERTGGSVSTLTIQRTQQEDSAVYLCASSPPQSYNEQFFGPGTRLTVL.

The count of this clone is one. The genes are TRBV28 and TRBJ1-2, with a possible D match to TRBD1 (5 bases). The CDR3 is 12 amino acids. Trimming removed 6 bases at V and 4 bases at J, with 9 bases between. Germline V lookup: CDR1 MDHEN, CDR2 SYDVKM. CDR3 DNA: TGTGCCAGCAGCCGTAGGGGCTATGGCTACACCTTC. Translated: CASSRRGYGYTF.

CDR3 sequence: CASSRDRGNTEAFF. CDR3 DNA sequence: TGTGCCAGCAGCCGGGACAGGGGTAACACTGAAGCTTTCTTT. This sequence joins TRBV11-3 and TRBJ1-1, with TRBD1 matching over 10 bases. The CDR3 has 14 residues. Germline V CDR1 and CDR2: SGHNT, YENEEA. J was trimmed by 2 bases and V by 5 bases; bases with no gene match: 2.

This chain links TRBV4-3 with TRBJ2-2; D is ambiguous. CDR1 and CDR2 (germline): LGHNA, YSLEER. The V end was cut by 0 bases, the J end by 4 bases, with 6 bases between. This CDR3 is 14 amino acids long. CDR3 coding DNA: TGCGCCAGCAGCCAAGATCCGTTCACCGGGGAGCTGTTTTTT. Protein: CASSQDPFTGELFF.

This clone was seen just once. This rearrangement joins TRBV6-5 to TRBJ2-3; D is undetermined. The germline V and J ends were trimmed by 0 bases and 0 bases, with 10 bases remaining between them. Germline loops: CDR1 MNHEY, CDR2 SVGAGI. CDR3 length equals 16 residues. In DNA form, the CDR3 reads TGTGCCAGCAGTTACTCGAAATTGACGAGCACAGATACGCAGTATTTT. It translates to CASSYSKLTSTDTQYF.

This CDR3 reads CASSRANEKLFF. In DNA form, the CDR3 reads TGTGCCAGCTCCAGGGCGAATGAAAAACTGTTTTTT. The chain recombines TRBV28 with TRBJ1-4, with a possible D match to TRBD1 (5 bases). Deletions cut 8 bases from V and 5 bases from J, with 9 bases between. Germline V lookup: CDR1 MDHEN, CDR2 SYDVKM. There are 12 residues in the CDR3.

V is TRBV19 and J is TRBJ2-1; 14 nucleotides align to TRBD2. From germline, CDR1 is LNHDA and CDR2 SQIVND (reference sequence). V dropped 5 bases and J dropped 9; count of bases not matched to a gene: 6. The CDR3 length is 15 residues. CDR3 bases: TGTGCCAGTAGTCCTATGACTAGCGGGAGGGGTGAGCAGTTCTTC. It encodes CASSPMTSGRGEQFF. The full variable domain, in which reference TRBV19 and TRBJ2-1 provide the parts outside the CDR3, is DGGITQSPKYLFRKEGQNVTLSCEQNLNHDAMYWYRQDPGQGLRLIYYSQIVNDFQKGDIAEGYSVSREKKESFPLTVTSAQKNPTAFYLCASSPMTSGRGEQFFGPGTRLTVL.

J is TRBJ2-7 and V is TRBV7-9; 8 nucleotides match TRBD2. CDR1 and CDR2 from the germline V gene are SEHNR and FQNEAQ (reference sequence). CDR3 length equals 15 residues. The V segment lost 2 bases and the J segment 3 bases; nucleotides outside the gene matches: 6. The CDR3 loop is CASSLRREGRYEQYF. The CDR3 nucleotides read TGTGCCAGCAGCTTACGACGGGAGGGCCGCTACGAGCAGTACTTC.

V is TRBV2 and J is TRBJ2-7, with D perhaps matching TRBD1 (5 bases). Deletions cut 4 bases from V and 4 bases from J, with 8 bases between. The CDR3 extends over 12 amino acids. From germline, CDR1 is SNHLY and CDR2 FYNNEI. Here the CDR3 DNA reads TGTGCCAGCAGTGTCAGGGAATACGAGCAGTACTTC. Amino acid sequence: CASSVREYEQYF. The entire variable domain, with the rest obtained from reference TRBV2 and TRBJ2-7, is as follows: EPEVTQTPSHQVTQMGQEVILRCVPISNHLYFYWYRQILGQKVEFLVSFYNNEISEKSEIFDDQFSVERPDGSNFTLKIRSTKLEDSAMYFCASSVREYEQYFGPGTRLTVT.

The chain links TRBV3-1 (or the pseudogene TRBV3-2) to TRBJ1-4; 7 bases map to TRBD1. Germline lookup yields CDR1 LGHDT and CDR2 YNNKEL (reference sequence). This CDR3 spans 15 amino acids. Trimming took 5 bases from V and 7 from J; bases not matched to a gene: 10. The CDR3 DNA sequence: TGTGCCAGCAGCGCCCGACAGGGTCCGGGTGAAAAACTGTTTTTT. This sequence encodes CASSARQGPGEKLFF.

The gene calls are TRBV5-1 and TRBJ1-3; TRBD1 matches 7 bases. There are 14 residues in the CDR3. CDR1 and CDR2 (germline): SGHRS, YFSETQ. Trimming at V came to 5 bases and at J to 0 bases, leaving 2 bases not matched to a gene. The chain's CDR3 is CASRTGSSGNTIYF. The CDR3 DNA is TGCGCCAGCAGGACAGGGTCCTCTGGAAACACCATATATTTT.

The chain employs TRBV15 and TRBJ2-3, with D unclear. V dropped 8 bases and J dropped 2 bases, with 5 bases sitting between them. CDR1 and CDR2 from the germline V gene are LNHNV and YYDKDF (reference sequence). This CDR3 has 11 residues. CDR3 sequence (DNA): TGTGCCACCGCGAACACAGATACGCAGTATTTT. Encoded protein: CATANTDTQYF.

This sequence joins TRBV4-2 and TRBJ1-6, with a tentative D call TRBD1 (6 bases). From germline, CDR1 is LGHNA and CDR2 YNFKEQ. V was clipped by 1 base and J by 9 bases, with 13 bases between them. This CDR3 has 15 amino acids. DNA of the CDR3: TGTGCCAGCAGCCAAGCGGGGGCTACTAGTTCACCCCTCCACTTT. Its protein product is CASSQAGATSSPLHF.

The CDR3 sequence is CASSGYSNQPQHF. CDR3 coding DNA: TGTGCCAGCTCAGGGTATAGCAATCAGCCCCAGCATTTT. This sequence joins TRBV6-5 and TRBJ1-5, with a weak D call TRBD1 (5 bases). The ends were cut back, 8 bases at V and 0 bases at J, with 8 bases in the middle. Germline lookup yields CDR1 MNHEY and CDR2 SVGAGI. This CDR3 spans 13 amino acids.

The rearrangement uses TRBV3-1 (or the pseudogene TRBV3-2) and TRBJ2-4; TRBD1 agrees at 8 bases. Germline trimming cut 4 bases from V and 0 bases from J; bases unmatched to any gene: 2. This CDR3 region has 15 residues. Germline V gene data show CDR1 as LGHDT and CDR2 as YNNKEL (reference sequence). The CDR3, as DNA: TGTGCCAGCAGCCCAGGGGGCCTAGCCAAAAACATTCAGTACTTC. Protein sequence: CASSPGGLAKNIQYF.

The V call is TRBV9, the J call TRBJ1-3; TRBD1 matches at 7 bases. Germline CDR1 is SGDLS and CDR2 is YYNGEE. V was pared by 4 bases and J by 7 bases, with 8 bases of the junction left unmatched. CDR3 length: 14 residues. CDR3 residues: CASSSQTGYNTIYF. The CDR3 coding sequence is TGTGCCAGCAGCTCCCAGACAGGGTATAACACCATATATTTT.

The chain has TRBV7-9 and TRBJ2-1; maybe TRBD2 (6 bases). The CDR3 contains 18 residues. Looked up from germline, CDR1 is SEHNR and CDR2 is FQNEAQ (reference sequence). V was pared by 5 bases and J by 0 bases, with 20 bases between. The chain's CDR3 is CASSRGITGSSSYNEQFF. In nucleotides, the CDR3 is TGTGCCAGCAGCCGGGGGATTACGGGTAGCAGCTCCTACAATGAGCAGTTCTTC.

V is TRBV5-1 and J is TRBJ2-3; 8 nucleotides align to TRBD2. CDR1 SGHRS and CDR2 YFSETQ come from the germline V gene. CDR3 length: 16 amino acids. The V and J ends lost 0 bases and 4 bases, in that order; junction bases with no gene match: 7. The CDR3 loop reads CASSLAMAGGPDTQYF. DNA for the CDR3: TGCGCCAGCAGCTTGGCTATGGCGGGGGGCCCAGATACGCAGTATTTT.

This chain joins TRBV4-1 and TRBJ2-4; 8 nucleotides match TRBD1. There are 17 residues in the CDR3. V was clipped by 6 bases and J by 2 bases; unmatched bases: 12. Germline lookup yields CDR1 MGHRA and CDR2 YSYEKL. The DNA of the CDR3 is TGCGCCAGCAGTACGGGACAGGCGGTTGGGACCAAAAACATTCAGTACTTC. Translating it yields CASSTGQAVGTKNIQYF.

This CDR3 reads CASSLAQGAETQYF. In DNA, the CDR3 is TGTGCCAGCAGCTTAGCACAGGGGGCAGAGACCCAGTACTTC. The V call is TRBV7-2, the J call TRBJ2-5; 9 nucleotides match TRBD1. Germline V gene data show CDR1 as SGHTA and CDR2 as FQGNSA. Germline trimming cut 0 bases from V and 4 bases from J; bases unmatched to any gene: 0. The CDR3 is made up of 14 amino acids.